This TCR beta chain appears in the sequencing data of a study of cytomegalovirus exposure and HLA in healthy donors. In the study overall: Early release data held some 79 million unique TCRs from HLA-typed donors.

The CDR3 loop spans 11 amino acids. V lost 6 bases and J lost 6, with 11 bases in between. Germline CDR1 and CDR2: SQVTM and ANQGSEA. Both 60 Vbeta primers and 13 Jbeta primers went into the PCR. Repertoires were generated with immunoSEQ multiplex PCR, while TCRdb's copy carries only in-frame clones and drops some. Of roughly 180,000 clones detected, roughly 75% appear once; the ten largest clones hold approximately 2.1%. The V call is TRBV29-1, the J call TRBJ1-1; unclear D gene. This sequence was found in a woman in her twenties or thirties in good health and CMV-seronegative. The sample comprised PBMCs. The CDR3: CSVTLGPEAFF. DNA of the CDR3: TGCAGCGTGACTCTGGGTCCTGAAGCTTTCTTT.